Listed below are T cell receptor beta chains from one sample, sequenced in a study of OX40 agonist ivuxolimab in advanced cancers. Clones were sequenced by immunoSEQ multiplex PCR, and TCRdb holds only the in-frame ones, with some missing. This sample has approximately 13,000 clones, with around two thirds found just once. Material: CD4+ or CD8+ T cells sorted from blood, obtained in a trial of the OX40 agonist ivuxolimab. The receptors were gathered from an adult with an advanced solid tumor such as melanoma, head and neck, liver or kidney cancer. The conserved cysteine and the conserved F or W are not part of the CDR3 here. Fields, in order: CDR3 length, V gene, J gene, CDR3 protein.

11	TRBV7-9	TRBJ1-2	ASSLGVGDGYT
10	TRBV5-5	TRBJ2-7	ASRGPSYEQY
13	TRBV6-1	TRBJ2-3	ASSEVAGGPDTQY
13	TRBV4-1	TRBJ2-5	ASSQNLGNQETQY
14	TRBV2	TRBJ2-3	ASSEAGGIGTDTQY
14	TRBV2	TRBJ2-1	ASSDLSGQPNNEQF
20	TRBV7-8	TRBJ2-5	ASSLTESPRLEPGQRKETQY
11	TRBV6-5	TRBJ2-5	ATNRGSLETQY
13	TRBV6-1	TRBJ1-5	ASSEGRNSNQPQH
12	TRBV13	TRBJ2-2	ASRSRGDTGELF
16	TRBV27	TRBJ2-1	ASSSGTSGNTGANEQF
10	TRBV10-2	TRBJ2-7	ASSEYPYEQY
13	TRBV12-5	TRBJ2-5	ASGSGQGEGETQY
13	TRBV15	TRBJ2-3	ATSRGDRGADTQY
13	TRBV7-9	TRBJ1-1	ASSSGYGANTEAF
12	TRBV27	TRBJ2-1	ASSKGDAYNEQF
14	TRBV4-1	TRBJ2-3	ASSQHGTGNTDTQY
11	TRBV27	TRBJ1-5	ASSLNSGQPQH
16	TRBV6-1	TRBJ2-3	ASSEAGTSGGWTDTQY
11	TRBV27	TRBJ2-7	ASSLGDTYEQY
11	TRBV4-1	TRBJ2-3	ASSQSVADTQY
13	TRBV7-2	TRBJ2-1	ASSRTSGRLNEQF
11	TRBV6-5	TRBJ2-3	ATETSSTDTQY
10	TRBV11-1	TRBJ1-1	ASSFGQFQAF
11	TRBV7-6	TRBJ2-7	ASSLGVTYEQY
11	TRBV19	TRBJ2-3	ASSERVTDTQY